This record looks at one TCR beta chain sequence and its context. Its matching antigen is unknown. Synthesis of TCR cDNA relied on 5'RACE template switching, which attached a universal primer site and UMIs. TCRdb called the 5' RACE reads again in MiXCR, with one record for every CDR3 protein. The table records hundreds of thousands of distinct CDR3 sequences, 12% of them present only once. The source of the sample is a study of T cells after yellow fever vaccination. The overall study: Each low-cell-number fraction was prepared by means of SMART-Seq v4 Ultra Low Input.

Study outcomes and limitations: Most primary-vaccination clones recurred post-booster (just under 98% CD4, around 86% CD8). Although most clonotypes did not, a small share appeared in both CD4 and CD8 compartments.

The input for sequencing was CD4+ T cells sorted from PBMCs, taken 15 days after the yellow fever booster vaccination. The TCR originated in a man aged 18 to 29 who received the YFV17D yellow fever vaccine.

CDR3 sequence reads: CASSIRVGYNEQFF. As DNA, the CDR3 is TGTGCCAGTAGTATTAGGGTAGGGTACAATGAGCAGTTCTTC. This chain uses TRBV19 with TRBJ2-1; D gene uncertain. The V and J ends lost 3 bases and 4 bases respectively, with 10 bases between them. CDR1 and CDR2 (germline): LNHDA, SQIVND (reference sequence). There are 14 residues in the CDR3.